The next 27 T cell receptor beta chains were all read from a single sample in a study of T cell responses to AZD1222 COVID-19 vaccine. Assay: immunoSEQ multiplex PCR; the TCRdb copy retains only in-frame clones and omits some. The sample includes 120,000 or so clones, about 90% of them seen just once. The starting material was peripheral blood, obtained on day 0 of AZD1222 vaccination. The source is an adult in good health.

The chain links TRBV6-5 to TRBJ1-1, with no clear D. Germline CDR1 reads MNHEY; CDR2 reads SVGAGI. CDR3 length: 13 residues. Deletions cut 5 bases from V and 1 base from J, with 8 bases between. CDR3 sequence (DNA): TGTGCCAGCAGTCCACTTAGGAACACTGAAGCTTTCTTT. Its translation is CASSPLRNTEAFF.

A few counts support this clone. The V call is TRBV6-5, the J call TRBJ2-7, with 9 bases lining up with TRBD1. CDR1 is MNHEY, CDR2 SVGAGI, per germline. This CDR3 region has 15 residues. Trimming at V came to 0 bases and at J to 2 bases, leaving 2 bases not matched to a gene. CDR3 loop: CASSYSRTGAYEQYF. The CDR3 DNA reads TGTGCCAGCAGTTACTCGAGGACAGGGGCCTACGAGCAGTACTTC.

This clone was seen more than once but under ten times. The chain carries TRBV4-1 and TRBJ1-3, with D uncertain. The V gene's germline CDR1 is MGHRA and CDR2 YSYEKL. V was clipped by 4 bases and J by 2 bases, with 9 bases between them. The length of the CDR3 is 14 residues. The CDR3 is CASSPGWAGNTIYF. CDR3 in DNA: TGCGCCAGCAGCCCCGGCTGGGCTGGAAACACCATATATTTT.

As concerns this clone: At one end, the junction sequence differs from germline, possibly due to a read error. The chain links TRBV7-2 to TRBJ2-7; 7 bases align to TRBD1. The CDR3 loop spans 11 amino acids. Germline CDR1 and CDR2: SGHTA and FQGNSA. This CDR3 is CASSFRDSTLF. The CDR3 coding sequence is TGTGCCAGCAGCTTCCGGGACAGCACACTATTC.

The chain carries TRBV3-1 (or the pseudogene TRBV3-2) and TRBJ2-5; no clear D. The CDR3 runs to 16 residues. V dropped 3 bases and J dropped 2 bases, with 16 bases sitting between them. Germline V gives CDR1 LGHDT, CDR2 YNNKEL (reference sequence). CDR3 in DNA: TGTGCCAGCAGCCAGGACCAGAACACTCCTCAAGAGACCCAGTACTTC. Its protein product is CASSQDQNTPQETQYF.

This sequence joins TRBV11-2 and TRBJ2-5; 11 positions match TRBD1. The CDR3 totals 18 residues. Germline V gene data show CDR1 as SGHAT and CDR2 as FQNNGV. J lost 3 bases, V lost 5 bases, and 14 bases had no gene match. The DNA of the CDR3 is TGTGCCAGCAGCCCTCACCCGGGACAGGGGGTGGCAAAAGAGACCCAGTACTTC. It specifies CASSPHPGQGVAKETQYF.

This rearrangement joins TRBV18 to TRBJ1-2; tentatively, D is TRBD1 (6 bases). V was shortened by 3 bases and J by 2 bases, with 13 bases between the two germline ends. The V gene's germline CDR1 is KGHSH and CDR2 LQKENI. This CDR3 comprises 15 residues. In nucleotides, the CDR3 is TGTGCCAGCTCACCCTCGACAGGCTCCAACTATGGCTACACCTTC. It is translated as CASSPSTGSNYGYTF.

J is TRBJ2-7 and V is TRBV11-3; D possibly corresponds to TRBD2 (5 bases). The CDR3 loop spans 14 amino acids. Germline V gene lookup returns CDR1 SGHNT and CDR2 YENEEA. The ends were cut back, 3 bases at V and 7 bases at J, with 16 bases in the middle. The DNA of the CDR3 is TGTGCCAGCAGCTTCCTAGCCGAGGGTTGGGAGCAGTACTTC. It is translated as CASSFLAEGWEQYF.

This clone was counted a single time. The CDR3 loop reads CASSVEGTGRNSPLHF. CDR3 DNA: TGTGCCAGCAGCGTAGAAGGGACAGGGCGTAATTCACCCCTCCACTTT. The chain couples TRBV9 to TRBJ1-6, with TRBD1 matching over 9 bases. The V segment lost 0 bases and the J segment 6 bases; nucleotides outside the gene matches: 4. This CDR3 region has 16 residues. CDR1 and CDR2 (germline): SGDLS, YYNGEE.

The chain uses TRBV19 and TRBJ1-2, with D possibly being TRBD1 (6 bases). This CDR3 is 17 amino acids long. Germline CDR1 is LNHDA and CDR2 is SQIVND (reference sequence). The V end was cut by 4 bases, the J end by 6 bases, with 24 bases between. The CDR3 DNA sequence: TGTGCCAGTAGTACCAACCATGGGGGCGCAGGGGCCAATGGCTACACCTTC. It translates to CASSTNHGGAGANGYTF.

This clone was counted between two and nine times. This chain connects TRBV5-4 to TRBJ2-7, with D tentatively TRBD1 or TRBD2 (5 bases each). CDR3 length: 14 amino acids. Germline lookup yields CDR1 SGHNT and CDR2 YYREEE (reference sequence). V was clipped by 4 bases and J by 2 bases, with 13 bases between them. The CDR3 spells CASSLGTDTYEQYF. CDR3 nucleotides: TGTGCCAGCAGCCTAGGGACCGATACCTACGAGCAGTACTTC.

CDR3: CASSRTSGRANEQFF. As DNA, the CDR3 is TGTGCCAGCAGCCGGACTAGCGGGAGGGCCAATGAGCAGTTCTTC. This chain links TRBV11-2 with TRBJ2-1; 15 nucleotides line up with TRBD2. Germline V gene data show CDR1 as SGHAT and CDR2 as FQNNGV. This CDR3 spans 15 amino acids. Losses at the gene ends were 5 bases for V and 6 bases for J; bases not matched to a gene: 2.

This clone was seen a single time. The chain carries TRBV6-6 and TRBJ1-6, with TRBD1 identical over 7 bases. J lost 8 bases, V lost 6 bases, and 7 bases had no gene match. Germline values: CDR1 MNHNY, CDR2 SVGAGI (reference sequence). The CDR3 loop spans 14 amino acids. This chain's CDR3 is CASRLGTAHSPLHF. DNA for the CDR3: TGTGCCAGCAGGCTCGGGACAGCCCATTCACCCCTCCACTTT.

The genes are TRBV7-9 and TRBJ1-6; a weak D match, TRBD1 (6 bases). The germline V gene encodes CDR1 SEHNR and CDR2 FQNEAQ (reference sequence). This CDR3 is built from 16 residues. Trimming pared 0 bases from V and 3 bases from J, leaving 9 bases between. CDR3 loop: CASSLAKQGYNSPLHF. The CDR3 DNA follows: TGTGCCAGCAGCTTAGCGAAACAGGGCTATAATTCACCCCTCCACTTT.

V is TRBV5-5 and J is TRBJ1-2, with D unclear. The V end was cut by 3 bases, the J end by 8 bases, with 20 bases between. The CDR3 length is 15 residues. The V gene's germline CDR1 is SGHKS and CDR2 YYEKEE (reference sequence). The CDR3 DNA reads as TGTGCCAGCAGCTGGAGCCCTAGGGCAGAACGGGGCTACACCTTC. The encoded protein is CASSWSPRAERGYTF.

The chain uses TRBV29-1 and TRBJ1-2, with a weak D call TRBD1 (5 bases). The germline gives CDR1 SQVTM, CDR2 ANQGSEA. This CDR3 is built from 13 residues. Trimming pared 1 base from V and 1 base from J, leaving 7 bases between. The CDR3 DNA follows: TGCAGCGTTGAAGGACAGCTTAACTATGGCTACACCTTC. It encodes CSVEGQLNYGYTF.

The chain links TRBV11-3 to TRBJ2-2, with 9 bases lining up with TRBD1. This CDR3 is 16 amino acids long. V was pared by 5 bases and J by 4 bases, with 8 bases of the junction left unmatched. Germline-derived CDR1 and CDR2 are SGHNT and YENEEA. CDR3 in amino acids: CASSVGTGLGTGELFF. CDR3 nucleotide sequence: TGTGCCAGCAGCGTGGGGACAGGGCTTGGCACCGGGGAGCTGTTTTTT.

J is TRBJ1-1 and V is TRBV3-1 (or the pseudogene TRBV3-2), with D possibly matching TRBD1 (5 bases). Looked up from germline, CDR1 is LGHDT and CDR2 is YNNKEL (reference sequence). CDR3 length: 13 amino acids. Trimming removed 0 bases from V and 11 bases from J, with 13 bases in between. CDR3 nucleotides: TGTGCCAGCAGCCAAGATTTAAGGGGTCTCGCTTTCTTT. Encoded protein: CASSQDLRGLAFF.

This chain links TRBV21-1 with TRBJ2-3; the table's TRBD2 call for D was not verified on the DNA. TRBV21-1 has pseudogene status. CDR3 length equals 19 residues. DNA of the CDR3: TGTGCCAGCAGCAAACTCCTCGGGACTAGCGGGAATCGCTACGATACGCAGTATTTT. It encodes CASSKLLGTSGNRYDTQYF.

CDR3 residues: CASSPGGSGRGGELFF. The CDR3 DNA is TGTGCCAGCAGCCCAGGGGGTAGCGGTCGGGGCGGGGAGCTGTTTTTT. V and J are TRBV7-2 and TRBJ2-2; D is possibly TRBD1 (7 bases). This CDR3 contains 16 residues. V gave up 5 bases and J gave up 7 bases, with 20 bases separating them. The germline V gene has CDR1 SGHTA and CDR2 FQGNSA.

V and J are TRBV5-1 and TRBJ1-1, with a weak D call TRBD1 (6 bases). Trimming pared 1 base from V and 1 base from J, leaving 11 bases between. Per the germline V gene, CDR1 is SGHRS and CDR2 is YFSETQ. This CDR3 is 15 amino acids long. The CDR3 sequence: CASSLRRQANTEAFF. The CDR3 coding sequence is TGCGCCAGCAGCTTGAGGCGACAGGCGAACACTGAAGCTTTCTTT.

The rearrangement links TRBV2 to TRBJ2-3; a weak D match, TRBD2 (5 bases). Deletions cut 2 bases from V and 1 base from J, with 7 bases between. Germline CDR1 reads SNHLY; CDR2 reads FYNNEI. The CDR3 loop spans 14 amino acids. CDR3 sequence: CASSERTGTDTQYF. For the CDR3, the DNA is TGTGCCAGCAGTGAACGGACTGGCACAGATACGCAGTATTTT.

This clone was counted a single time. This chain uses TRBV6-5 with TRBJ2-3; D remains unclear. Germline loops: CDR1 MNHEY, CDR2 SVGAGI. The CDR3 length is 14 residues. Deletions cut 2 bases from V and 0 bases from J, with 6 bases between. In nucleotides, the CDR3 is TGTGCCAGCAGTTACCTGTCTAGCACAGATACGCAGTATTTT. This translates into CASSYLSSTDTQYF.

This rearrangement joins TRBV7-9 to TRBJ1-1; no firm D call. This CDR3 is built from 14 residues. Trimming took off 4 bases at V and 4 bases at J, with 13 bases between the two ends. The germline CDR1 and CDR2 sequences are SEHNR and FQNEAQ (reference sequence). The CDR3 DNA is TGTGCCAGCAGCTCCGGACCCCTAGGCACTGAAGCTTTCTTT. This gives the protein CASSSGPLGTEAFF. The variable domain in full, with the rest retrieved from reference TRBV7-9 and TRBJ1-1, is DTGVSQNPRHKITKRGQNVTFRCDPISEHNRLYWYRQTLGQGPEFLTYFQNEAQLEKSRLLSDRFSAERPKGSFSTLEIQRTEQGDSAMYLCASSSGPLGTEAFFGQGTRLTVV.

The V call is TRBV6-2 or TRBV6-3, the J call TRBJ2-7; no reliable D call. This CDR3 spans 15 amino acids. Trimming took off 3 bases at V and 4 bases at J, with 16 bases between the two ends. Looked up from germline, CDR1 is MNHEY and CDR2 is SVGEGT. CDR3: CASSYRFEVRYEQYF. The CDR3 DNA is TGTGCCAGCAGTTATCGGTTTGAGGTTCGGTACGAGCAGTACTTC.

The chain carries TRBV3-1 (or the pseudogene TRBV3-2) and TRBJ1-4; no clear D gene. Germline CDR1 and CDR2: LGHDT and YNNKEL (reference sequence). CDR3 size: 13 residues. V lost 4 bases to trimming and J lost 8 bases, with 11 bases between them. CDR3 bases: TGTGCCAGCAGCCTTAAACTAAGGGAAAAACTGTTTTTT. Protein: CASSLKLREKLFF.

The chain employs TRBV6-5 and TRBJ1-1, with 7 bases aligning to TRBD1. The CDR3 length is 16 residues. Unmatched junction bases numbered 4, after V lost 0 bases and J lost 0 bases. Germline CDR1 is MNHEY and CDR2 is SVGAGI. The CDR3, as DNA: TGTGCCAGCAGTTACTCGAGACAGGGAATGAACACTGAAGCTTTCTTT. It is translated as CASSYSRQGMNTEAFF.